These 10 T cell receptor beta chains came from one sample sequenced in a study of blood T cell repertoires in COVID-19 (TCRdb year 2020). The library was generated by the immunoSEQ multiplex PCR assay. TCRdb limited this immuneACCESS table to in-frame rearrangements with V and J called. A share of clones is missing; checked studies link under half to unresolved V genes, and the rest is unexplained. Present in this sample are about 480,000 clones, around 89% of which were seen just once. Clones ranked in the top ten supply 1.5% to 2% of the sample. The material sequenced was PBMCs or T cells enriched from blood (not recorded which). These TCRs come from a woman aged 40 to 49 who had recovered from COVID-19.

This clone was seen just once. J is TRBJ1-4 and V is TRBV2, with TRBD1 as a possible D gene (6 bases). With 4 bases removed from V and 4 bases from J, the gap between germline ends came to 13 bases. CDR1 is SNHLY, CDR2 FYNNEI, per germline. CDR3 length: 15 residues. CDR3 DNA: TGTGCCAGCAGTGGCCTGACAGGAGGTAATGAAAAACTGTTTTTT. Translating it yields CASSGLTGGNEKLFF.

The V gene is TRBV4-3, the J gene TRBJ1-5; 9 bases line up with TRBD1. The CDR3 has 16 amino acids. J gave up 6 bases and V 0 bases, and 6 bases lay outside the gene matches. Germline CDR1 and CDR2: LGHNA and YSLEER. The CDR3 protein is CASSQDPGQGGQPQHF. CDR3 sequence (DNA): TGCGCCAGCAGCCAAGATCCGGGACAGGGAGGTCAGCCCCAGCATTTT.

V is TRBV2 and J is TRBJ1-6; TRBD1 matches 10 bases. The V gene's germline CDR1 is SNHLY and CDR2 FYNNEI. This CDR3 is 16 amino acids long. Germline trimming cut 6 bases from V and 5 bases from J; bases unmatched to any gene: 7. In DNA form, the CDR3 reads TGTGCCAGCAGGAGGGGGACAGGGGTGAATAATTCACCCCTCCACTTT. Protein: CASRRGTGVNNSPLHF.

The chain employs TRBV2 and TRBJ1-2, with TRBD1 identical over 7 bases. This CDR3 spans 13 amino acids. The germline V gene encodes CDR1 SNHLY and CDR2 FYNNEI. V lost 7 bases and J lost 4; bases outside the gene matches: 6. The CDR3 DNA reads TGTGCCAGCACTATCGACAGGGCCTATGGCTACACCTTC. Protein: CASTIDRAYGYTF.

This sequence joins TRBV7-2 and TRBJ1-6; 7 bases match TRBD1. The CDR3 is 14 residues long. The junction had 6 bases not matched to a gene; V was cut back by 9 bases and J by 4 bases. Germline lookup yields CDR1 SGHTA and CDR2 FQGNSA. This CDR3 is CASTRDRYNSPLHF. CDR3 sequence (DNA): TGTGCCAGTACCCGGGACAGATATAATTCACCCCTCCACTTT.

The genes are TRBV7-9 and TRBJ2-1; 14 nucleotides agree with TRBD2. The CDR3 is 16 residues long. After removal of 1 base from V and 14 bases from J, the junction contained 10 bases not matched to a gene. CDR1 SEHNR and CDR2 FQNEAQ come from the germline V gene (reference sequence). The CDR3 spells CASSLDGGTSGSPEFF. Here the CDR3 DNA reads TGTGCCAGCAGCTTAGACGGGGGGACTAGCGGGAGTCCTGAGTTCTTC. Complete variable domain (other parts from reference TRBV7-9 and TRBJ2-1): DTGVSQNPRHKITKRGQNVTFRCDPISEHNRLYWYRQTLGQGPEFLTYFQNEAQLEKSRLLSDRFSAERPKGSFSTLEIQRTEQGDSAMYLCASSLDGGTSGSPEFFGPGTRLTVL.

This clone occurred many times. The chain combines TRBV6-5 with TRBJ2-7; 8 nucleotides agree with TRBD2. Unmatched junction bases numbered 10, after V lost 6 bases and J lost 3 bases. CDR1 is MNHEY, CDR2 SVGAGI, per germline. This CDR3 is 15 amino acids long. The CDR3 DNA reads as TGTGCCAGCAGCCTTGGGCTAGCGGGCAACTACGAGCAGTACTTC. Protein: CASSLGLAGNYEQYF.

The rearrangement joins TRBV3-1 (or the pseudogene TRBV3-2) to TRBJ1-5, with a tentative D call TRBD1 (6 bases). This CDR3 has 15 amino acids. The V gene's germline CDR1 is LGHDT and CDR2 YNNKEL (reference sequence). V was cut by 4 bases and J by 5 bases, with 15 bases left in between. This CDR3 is CASSLNLGGDQPQHF. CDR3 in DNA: TGTGCCAGCAGCCTTAACCTAGGGGGGGATCAGCCCCAGCATTTT.

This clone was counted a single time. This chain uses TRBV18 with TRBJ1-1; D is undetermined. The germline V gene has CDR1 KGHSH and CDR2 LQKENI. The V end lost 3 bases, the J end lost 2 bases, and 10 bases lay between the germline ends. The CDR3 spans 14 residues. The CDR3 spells CASSPSVINTEAFF. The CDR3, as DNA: TGTGCCAGCTCACCCTCAGTAATCAACACTGAAGCTTTCTTT. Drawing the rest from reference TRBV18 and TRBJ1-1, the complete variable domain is NAGVMQNPRHLVRRRGQEARLRCSPMKGHSHVYWYRQLPEEGLKFMVYLQKENIIDESGMPKERFSAEFPKEGPSILRIQQVVRGDSAAYFCASSPSVINTEAFFGQGTRLTVV.

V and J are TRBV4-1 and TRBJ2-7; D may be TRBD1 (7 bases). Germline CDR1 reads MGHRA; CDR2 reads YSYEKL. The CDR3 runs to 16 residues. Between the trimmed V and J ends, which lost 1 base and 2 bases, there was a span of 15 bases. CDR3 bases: TGCGCCAGCAGCCAAGGTATGACAGGGAGGACCTACGAGCAGTACTTC. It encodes CASSQGMTGRTYEQYF.